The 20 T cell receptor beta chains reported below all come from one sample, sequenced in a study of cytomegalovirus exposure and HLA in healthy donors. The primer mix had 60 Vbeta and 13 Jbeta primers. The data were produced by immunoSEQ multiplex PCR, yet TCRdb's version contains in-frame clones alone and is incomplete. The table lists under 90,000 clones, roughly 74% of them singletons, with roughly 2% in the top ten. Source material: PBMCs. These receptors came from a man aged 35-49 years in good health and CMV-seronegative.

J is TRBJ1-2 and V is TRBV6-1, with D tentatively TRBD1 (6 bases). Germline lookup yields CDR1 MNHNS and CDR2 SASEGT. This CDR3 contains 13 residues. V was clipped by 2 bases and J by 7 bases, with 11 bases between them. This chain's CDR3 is CASSELQGGGYTF. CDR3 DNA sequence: TGTGCCAGCAGTGAACTACAGGGCGGTGGCTACACCTTC.

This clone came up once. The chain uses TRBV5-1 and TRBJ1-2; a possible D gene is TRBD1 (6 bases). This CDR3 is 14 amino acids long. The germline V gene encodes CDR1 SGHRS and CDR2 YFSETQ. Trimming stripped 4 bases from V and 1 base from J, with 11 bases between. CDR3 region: CASSVTQGNYGYTF. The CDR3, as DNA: TGCGCCAGCAGCGTCACACAGGGTAACTATGGCTACACCTTC.

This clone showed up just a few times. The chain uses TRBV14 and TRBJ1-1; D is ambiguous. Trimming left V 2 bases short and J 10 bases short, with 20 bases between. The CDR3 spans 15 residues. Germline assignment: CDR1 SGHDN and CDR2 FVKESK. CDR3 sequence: CASSQREGISPRAFF. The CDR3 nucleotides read TGTGCCAGCAGCCAAAGGGAGGGCATCAGCCCTCGAGCTTTCTTT.

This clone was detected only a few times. Here the CDR3 reads CAISDAGTANEKLFF. The CDR3 bases are TGTGCCATCAGTGACGCCGGGACAGCTAATGAAAAACTGTTTTTT. The chain has TRBV10-3 and TRBJ1-4; 7 nucleotides line up with TRBD1. The CDR3 totals 15 residues. The germline CDR1 and CDR2 sequences are ENHRY and SYGVKD. With V trimmed by 3 bases and J by 3 bases, 4 bases remained unmatched.

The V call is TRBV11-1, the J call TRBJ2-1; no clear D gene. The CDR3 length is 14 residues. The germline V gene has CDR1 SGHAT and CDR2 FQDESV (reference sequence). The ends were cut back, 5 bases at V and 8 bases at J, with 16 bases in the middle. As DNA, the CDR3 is TGTGCCAGCAGCCCCCCGTTTTTGGCCCATGAGCAGTTCTTC. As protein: CASSPPFLAHEQFF.

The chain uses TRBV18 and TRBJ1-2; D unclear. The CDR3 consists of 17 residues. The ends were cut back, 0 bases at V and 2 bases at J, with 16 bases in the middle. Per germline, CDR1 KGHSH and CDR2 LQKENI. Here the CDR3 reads CASSPPWARVENYGYTF. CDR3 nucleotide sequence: TGTGCCAGCTCACCACCCTGGGCGCGAGTGGAAAACTATGGCTACACCTTC.

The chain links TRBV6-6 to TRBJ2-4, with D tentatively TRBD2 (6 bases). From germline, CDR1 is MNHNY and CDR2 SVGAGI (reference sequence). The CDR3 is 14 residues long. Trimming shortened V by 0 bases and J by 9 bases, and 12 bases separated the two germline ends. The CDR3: CASSYSEGVGIQYF. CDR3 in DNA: TGTGCCAGCAGTTACTCGGAGGGAGTGGGCATTCAGTACTTC.

The CDR3 coding sequence is TGTGCCAGCAGTTTATCGGGACAGGGAAACTTGGGCTACACCTTC. Residues: CASSLSGQGNLGYTF. V gene TRBV27 combines with J gene TRBJ1-2; TRBD1 matches 9 bases. The CDR3 spans 15 residues. With V trimmed by 0 bases and J by 8 bases, 7 bases remained unmatched. The germline CDR1 and CDR2 sequences are MNHEY and SMNVEV (reference sequence).

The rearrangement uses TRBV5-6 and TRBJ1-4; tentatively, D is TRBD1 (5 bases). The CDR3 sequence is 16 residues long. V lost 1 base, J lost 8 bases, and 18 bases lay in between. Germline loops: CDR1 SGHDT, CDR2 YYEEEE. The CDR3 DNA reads TGTGCCAGCAGCTTGTCTGCAGGGAGGTCAGCCGAAAAACTGTTTTTT. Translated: CASSLSAGRSAEKLFF.

The CDR3 nucleotides read TGTGCCAGCAGTGAATGGTCCAGCGGGAGTGCCGGGGAGCTGTTTTTT. It specifies CASSEWSSGSAGELFF. The chain combines TRBV2 with TRBJ2-2; 8 nucleotides line up with TRBD2. V shed 2 bases, J shed 6 bases, and the junction held 8 bases outside the gene matches. The CDR3 consists of 16 residues. CDR1 SNHLY and CDR2 FYNNEI come from the germline V gene.

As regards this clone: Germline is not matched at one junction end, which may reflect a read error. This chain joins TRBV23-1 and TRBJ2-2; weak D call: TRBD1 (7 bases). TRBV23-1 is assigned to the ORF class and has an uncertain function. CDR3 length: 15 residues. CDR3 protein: CASRQGGKNTGELFF. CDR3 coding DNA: TGCGCCAGCCGTCAGGGGGGTAAGAACACCGGGGAGCTGTTTTTT.

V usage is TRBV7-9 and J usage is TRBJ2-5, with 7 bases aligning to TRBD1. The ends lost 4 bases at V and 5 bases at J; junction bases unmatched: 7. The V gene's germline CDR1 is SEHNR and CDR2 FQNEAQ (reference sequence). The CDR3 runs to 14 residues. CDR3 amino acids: CASSSRQGRETQYF. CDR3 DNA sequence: TGTGCCAGCAGCTCACGACAGGGTAGGGAGACCCAGTACTTC.

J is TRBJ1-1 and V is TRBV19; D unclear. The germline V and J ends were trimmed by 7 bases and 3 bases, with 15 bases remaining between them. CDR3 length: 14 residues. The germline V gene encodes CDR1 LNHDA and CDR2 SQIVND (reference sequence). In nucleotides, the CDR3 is TGTGCCAGTAAACGGGTCCTTGTTGACACTGAAGCTTTCTTT. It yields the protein CASKRVLVDTEAFF.

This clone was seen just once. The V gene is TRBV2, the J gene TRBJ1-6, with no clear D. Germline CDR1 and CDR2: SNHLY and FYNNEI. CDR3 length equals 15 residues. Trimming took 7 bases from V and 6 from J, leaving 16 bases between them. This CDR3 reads CASTQTRTGNSPLHF. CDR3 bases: TGTGCCAGCACTCAAACGAGAACGGGTAATTCACCCCTCCACTTT.

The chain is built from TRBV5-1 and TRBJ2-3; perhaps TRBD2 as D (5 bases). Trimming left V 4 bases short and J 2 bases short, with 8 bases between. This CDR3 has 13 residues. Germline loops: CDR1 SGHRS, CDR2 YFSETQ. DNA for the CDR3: TGCGCCAGCAGCCTCCGGGACACAGATACGCAGTATTTT. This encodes CASSLRDTDTQYF.

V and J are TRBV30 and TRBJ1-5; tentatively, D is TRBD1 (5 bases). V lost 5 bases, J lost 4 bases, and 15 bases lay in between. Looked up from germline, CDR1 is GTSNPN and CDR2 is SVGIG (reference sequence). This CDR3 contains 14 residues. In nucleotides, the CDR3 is TGTGCCTGGTCCGGGGGTGACCATAATCAGCCCCAGCATTTT. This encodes CAWSGGDHNQPQHF.

The CDR3 region is CASSPGQGYGYTF. The CDR3 DNA follows: TGTGCCAGCAGCCCCGGACAGGGCTATGGCTACACCTTC. The rearrangement joins TRBV5-6 to TRBJ1-2; 8 positions agree with TRBD1. Germline CDR1 SGHDT, CDR2 YYEEEE. This CDR3 has 13 residues. The V gene end was trimmed by 4 bases and the J gene end by 4 bases; junction bases not matched to a gene: 3.

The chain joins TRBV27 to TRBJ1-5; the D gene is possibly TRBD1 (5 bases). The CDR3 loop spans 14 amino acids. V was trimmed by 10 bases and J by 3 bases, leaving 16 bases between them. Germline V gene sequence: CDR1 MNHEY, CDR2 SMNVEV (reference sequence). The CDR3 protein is CATRPAGINQPQHF. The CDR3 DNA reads TGTGCCACCCGCCCAGCAGGGATCAATCAGCCCCAGCATTTT.

CDR3 loop: CASSRDRGMNYGYTF. The CDR3 DNA sequence: TGTGCCAGCAGCCGCGACAGGGGAATGAACTATGGCTACACCTTC. This chain links TRBV7-9 with TRBJ1-2, with TRBD1 matching over 8 bases. The germline CDR1 and CDR2 sequences are SEHNR and FQNEAQ (reference sequence). Trimming at V came to 5 bases and at J to 2 bases, leaving 7 bases not matched to a gene. The CDR3 runs to 15 residues.

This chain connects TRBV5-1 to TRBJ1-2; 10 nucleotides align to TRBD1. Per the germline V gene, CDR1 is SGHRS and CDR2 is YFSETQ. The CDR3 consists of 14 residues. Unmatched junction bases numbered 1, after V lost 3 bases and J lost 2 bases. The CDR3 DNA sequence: TGCGCCAGCAGCTCGGGACAGGGGAACTATGGCTACACCTTC. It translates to CASSSGQGNYGYTF. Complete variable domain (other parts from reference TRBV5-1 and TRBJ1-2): KAGVTQTPRYLIKTRGQQVTLSCSPISGHRSVSWYQQTPGQGLQFLFEYFSETQRNKGNFPGRFSGRQFSNSRSEMNVSTLELGDSALYLCASSSGQGNYGYTFGSGTRLTVV.